The 16 T cell receptor beta chains below were found in one sample sequenced in a study of control samples from healthy donors and cancer patients (dated by TCRdb to 2018 to 2020). The protocol used for the library was the immunoSEQ multiplex PCR assay. TCRdb took this table from immuneACCESS and kept in-frame rearrangements with V and J called. Such tables lack part of the clones; where checked against another copy, unresolved V genes explain under half of the gap, and the rest is unexplained. The sample contains 130,000 or so clones, over 75% of them found a single time. The biggest ten clones account for approximately 2.9% of the sample. The source material was blood. All receptors come from a man aged 55-75 years in good health.

The chain uses TRBV28 and TRBJ1-3; D perhaps matches TRBD1 (5 bases). Germline V gene lookup returns CDR1 MDHEN and CDR2 SYDVKM. V was trimmed by 10 bases and J by 4 bases, leaving 14 bases between them. This CDR3 has 13 residues. Written as DNA, the CDR3 is TGTGCCACCTATCCGGCAGGGGGAAACACCATATATTTT. Amino acid sequence: CATYPAGGNTIYF. The variable domain in full, with the rest retrieved from reference TRBV28 and TRBJ1-3, is DVKVTQSSRYLVKRTGEKVFLECVQDMDHENMFWYRQDPGLGLRLIYFSYDVKMKEKGDIPEGYSVSREKKERFSLILESASTNQTSMYLCATYPAGGNTIYFGEGSWLTVV.

This sequence joins TRBV11-3 and TRBJ2-2; the match to TRBD1 covers 9 bases. CDR3 length: 17 residues. V dropped 4 bases and J dropped 5; count of bases not matched to a gene: 11. From germline, CDR1 is SGHNT and CDR2 YENEEA. The CDR3 protein is CASSSPRTGERTGELFF. The CDR3 DNA sequence: TGTGCCAGCAGCTCACCCCGGACAGGGGAAAGAACCGGGGAGCTGTTTTTT.

CDR3 residues: CASWAEGGTEAFF. The CDR3 DNA is TGTGCCAGCTGGGCCGAGGGTGGCACTGAAGCTTTCTTT. V is TRBV12-3 or TRBV12-4 and J is TRBJ1-1; D not certain. This CDR3 is 13 amino acids long. V shed 8 bases and J shed 4 bases, with 14 bases lying between them.

The genes are TRBV30 and TRBJ1-2; weak D call: TRBD1 (6 bases). The V end lost 7 bases, the J end lost 6 bases, and 33 bases lay between the germline ends. This CDR3 is built from 18 residues. Germline values: CDR1 GTSNPN, CDR2 SVGIG (reference sequence). The CDR3 DNA sequence: TGTGCCTCCGAGGGACATCCGGGAGCCCGAAAAAACTCGAATGGCTACACCTTC. It is translated as CASEGHPGARKNSNGYTF.

This rearrangement joins TRBV6-2 or TRBV6-3 to TRBJ1-5, with 9 nucleotides matching TRBD1. Germline values: CDR1 MNHEY, CDR2 SVGEGT. V gave up 1 base and J gave up 4 bases; unmatched junction bases: 8. The CDR3 contains 17 residues. CDR3 DNA: TGTGCCAGCAGTTACTGGACGGGACAGGGATTGAATCAGCCCCAGCATTTT. Residues: CASSYWTGQGLNQPQHF.

CDR3 region: CASSPRDRDAYGYTF. CDR3 in DNA: TGTGCCAGCAGCCCCCGGGACAGGGACGCCTATGGCTACACCTTC. The chain carries TRBV9 and TRBJ1-2; TRBD1 matches at 9 bases. Unmatched junction bases numbered 8, after V lost 4 bases and J lost 4 bases. Germline lookup yields CDR1 SGDLS and CDR2 YYNGEE. The CDR3 sequence is 15 residues long.

CDR3: CASSLGSGTYNEQFF. DNA of the CDR3: TGTGCCAGCAGCTTAGGCAGCGGGACCTACAATGAGCAGTTCTTC. The gene calls are TRBV7-3 and TRBJ2-1, with 7 bases fitting TRBD2. Germline V gene data show CDR1 as SGHTA and CDR2 as FQGTGA. The CDR3 spans 15 residues. The V and J ends lost 2 bases and 2 bases, in that order; junction bases with no gene match: 3.

V usage is TRBV29-1 and J usage is TRBJ1-2, with no clear D. The V gene's germline CDR1 is SQVTM and CDR2 ANQGSEA. The V end was cut by 3 bases, the J end by 0 bases, with 11 bases between. This CDR3 is built from 14 residues. The CDR3 DNA reads as TGCAGCGTTGAGCAAGGTTTTCCTAACTATGGCTACACCTTC. This encodes CSVEQGFPNYGYTF.

The CDR3 DNA is TGTGCCAGCAGTTACTCCGGGACAGACTCCTACGAGCAGTACTTC. Translated: CASSYSGTDSYEQYF. The rearrangement uses TRBV6-5 and TRBJ2-7; the match to TRBD1 covers 7 bases. CDR3 length: 15 residues. Trimming at V came to 0 bases and at J to 0 bases, leaving 2 bases not matched to a gene. The germline V gene has CDR1 MNHEY and CDR2 SVGAGI.

The V gene is TRBV7-6, the J gene TRBJ2-3; 14 nucleotides agree with TRBD2. With V trimmed by 1 base and J by 6 bases, 3 bases remained unmatched. CDR1 and CDR2 (germline): SGHVS, FNYEAQ. The CDR3 is made up of 16 amino acids. CDR3 bases: TGTGCCAGCAGCTTAGAAGGACTAGCGGGGGGCGATACGCAGTATTTT. It encodes CASSLEGLAGGDTQYF. Based on the CDR3 plus reference TRBV7-6 and TRBJ2-3, the full variable domain is GAGVSQSPRYKVTKRGQDVALRCDPISGHVSLYWYRQALGQGPEFLTYFNYEAQQDKSGLPNDRFSAERPEGSISTLTIQRTEQRDSAMYRCASSLEGLAGGDTQYFGPGTRLTVL.

The V call is TRBV7-9, the J call TRBJ2-7; D gene uncertain. Germline V lookup: CDR1 SEHNR, CDR2 FQNEAQ (reference sequence). This CDR3 spans 14 amino acids. V was clipped by 4 bases and J by 6 bases, with 16 bases between them. The CDR3 loop reads CASSSPAWVAEQYF. In DNA, the CDR3 is TGTGCCAGCAGCTCCCCAGCTTGGGTAGCCGAGCAGTACTTC.

V is TRBV6-5 and J is TRBJ1-4; D ambiguous. Germline V CDR1 and CDR2: MNHEY, SVGAGI. Trimming stripped 2 bases from V and 4 bases from J, with 11 bases between. This CDR3 region has 15 residues. CDR3 amino acids: CASSYGTASNEKLFF. The CDR3 DNA reads TGTGCCAGCAGTTACGGTACAGCCAGTAATGAAAAACTGTTTTTT.

The V and J genes are TRBV25-1 and TRBJ1-6; no reliable D call. The CDR3 totals 13 residues. V was cut by 2 bases and J by 7 bases, with 6 bases left in between. The germline V gene encodes CDR1 MGHDK and CDR2 SYGVNS. The CDR3 spells CASSELQNSPLHF. The CDR3 DNA follows: TGTGCCAGCAGTGAACTTCAGAATTCACCCCTCCACTTT. The full variable domain, with the rest looked up from reference TRBV25-1 and TRBJ1-6, is EADIYQTPRYLVIGTGKKITLECSQTMGHDKMYWYQQDPGMELHLIHYSYGVNSTEKGDLSSESTVSRIRTEHFPLTLESARPSHTSQYLCASSELQNSPLHFGNGTRLTVT.

The V and J genes are TRBV2 and TRBJ1-5; perhaps TRBD1 as D (6 bases). CDR3 length: 13 amino acids. V lost 6 bases to trimming and J lost 4 bases, with 10 bases between them. CDR1 is SNHLY and CDR2 is FYNNEI in the germline V gene. In DNA form, the CDR3 reads TGTGCCAGCAGACAGGGTTGGAATCAGCCCCAGCATTTT. It encodes CASRQGWNQPQHF. The whole variable domain, remainder taken from reference TRBV2 and TRBJ1-5, is EPEVTQTPSHQVTQMGQEVILRCVPISNHLYFYWYRQILGQKVEFLVSFYNNEISEKSEIFDDQFSVERPDGSNFTLKIRSTKLEDSAMYFCASRQGWNQPQHFGDGTRLSIL.

This chain links TRBV9 with TRBJ1-1; perhaps TRBD1 as D (5 bases). Per the germline V gene, CDR1 is SGDLS and CDR2 is YYNGEE. V was cut by 2 bases and J by 1 base, with 9 bases left in between. The CDR3 runs 14 residues. Here the CDR3 reads CASSVDSSNTEAFF. The CDR3 nucleotides read TGTGCCAGCAGCGTTGACAGCTCGAACACTGAAGCTTTCTTT. The full variable domain, its missing parts supplied by reference TRBV9 and TRBJ1-1, is DSGVTQTPKHLITATGQRVTLRCSPRSGDLSVYWYQQSLDQGLQFLIQYYNGEERAKGNILERFSAQQFPDLHSELNLSSLELGDSALYFCASSVDSSNTEAFFGQGTRLTVV.

V and J are TRBV19 and TRBJ1-1; perhaps TRBD1 as D (5 bases). V gave up 3 bases and J gave up 4 bases, with 9 bases separating them. The CDR3 length is 13 residues. Germline V lookup: CDR1 LNHDA, CDR2 SQIVND (reference sequence). The CDR3 protein is CASSIGAGTEAFF. DNA for the CDR3: TGTGCCAGTAGTATTGGGGCCGGCACTGAAGCTTTCTTT.